The 19 T cell receptor beta chains in this list originate from one sample, sequenced in a study of shared clonotypes between healthy human individuals. TCRdb's table, derived via immunoSEQ multiplex PCR, lists solely in-frame clones and lacks some. The sample holds fewer than 100,000 clones; about two thirds are singletons and the top ten take roughly 40%. The sample was memory CD8+ T cells sorted from blood. Subset specified: CD45RO+ cells pooled with CCR7-negative TemRA cells. These receptors all come from a man between 25 and 39 years old in good health.

This clone was seen a few times. An end of the junction differs from the germline gene, which may be a read error. CDR3 sequence: CASSPDPKTGRTYSNQPQHF. The CDR3 DNA sequence: TGTGCTAGCAGCCCTGATCCAAAGACAGGCCGGACGTATAGCAATCAGCCCCAGCATTTT. The chain recombines TRBV7-7 with TRBJ1-5, with D maybe TRBD1 (6 bases). CDR1 is SSHAT, CDR2 FNYEAQ, per germline (reference sequence). The CDR3 is 20 residues long.

The rearrangement links TRBV6-5 to TRBJ2-3; 9 bases align to TRBD2. The germline V gene encodes CDR1 MNHEY and CDR2 SVGAGI. V lost 0 bases and J lost 4; bases outside the gene matches: 2. The CDR3 loop spans 15 amino acids. CDR3 in amino acids: CASSYSSGSADTQYF. The CDR3 nucleotides are TGTGCCAGCAGTTACTCTAGCGGGAGTGCAGATACGCAGTATTTT.

The J gene is TRBJ2-7, the V gene TRBV7-6; TRBD2 agrees at 11 bases. V shed 1 base, J shed 3 bases, and the junction held 11 bases outside the gene matches. Germline CDR1 is SGHVS and CDR2 is FNYEAQ. This CDR3 region has 18 residues. DNA of the CDR3: TGTGCCAGCAGCTTAGGCCCGCTTTTGGGGACTAGCGGCTACGAGCAGTACTTC. Amino acids: CASSLGPLLGTSGYEQYF.

This clone was seen more than once but under ten times. The chain has TRBV4-3 and TRBJ2-7, with D unresolved. This CDR3 has 13 residues. The germline V gene has CDR1 LGHNA and CDR2 YSLEER. Trimming took off 1 base at V and 0 bases at J, with 4 bases between the two ends. Written as DNA, the CDR3 is TGCGCCAGCAGCCAAGGGACCTCCTACGAGCAGTACTTC. Its translation: CASSQGTSYEQYF.

The rearrangement links TRBV5-5 to TRBJ2-7, with 7 bases matching TRBD2. The CDR3 contains 15 residues. J was trimmed by 2 bases and V by 4 bases; bases with no gene match: 9. Germline V CDR1 and CDR2: SGHKS, YYEKEE (reference sequence). CDR3 nucleotide sequence: TGTGCCAGCAGCGCTACTAGCGTGGCAACCTACGAGCAGTACTTC. It encodes CASSATSVATYEQYF.

The chain combines TRBV7-2 with TRBJ2-2; D not certain. Germline V gene lookup returns CDR1 SGHTA and CDR2 FQGNSA. The CDR3 has 12 residues. V lost 5 bases, J lost 8 bases, and 9 bases lay in between. This CDR3 reads CASSRMRGELFF. CDR3 sequence (DNA): TGTGCCAGCAGCCGAATGAGGGGGGAGCTGTTTTTT.

J is TRBJ2-6 and V is TRBV11-2; D gene uncertain. The CDR3 is made up of 15 amino acids. The germline V and J ends were trimmed by 7 bases and 0 bases, with 10 bases remaining between them. The germline V gene has CDR1 SGHAT and CDR2 FQNNGV. The CDR3: CASTGGSSGANVLTF. CDR3 nucleotide sequence: TGTGCCAGCACCGGCGGTTCCTCTGGGGCCAACGTCCTGACTTTC.

The chain links TRBV27 to TRBJ2-1; D is uncertain. Deletions cut 5 bases from V and 9 bases from J, with 11 bases between. Germline V gene sequence: CDR1 MNHEY, CDR2 SMNVEV (reference sequence). The CDR3 length is 12 residues. CDR3 DNA: TGTGCCAGCAGTCAGCGTTCGGGTGAGCAGTTCTTC. This gives the protein CASSQRSGEQFF.

This rearrangement joins TRBV15 to TRBJ2-1; maybe TRBD2 (5 bases). Germline V gene sequence: CDR1 LNHNV, CDR2 YYDKDF (reference sequence). V lost 0 bases, J lost 1 base, and 10 bases lay in between. The CDR3 runs 16 residues. CDR3 DNA sequence: TGTGCCACCAGCAGAGATCACCCGGGATCCTACAATGAGCAGTTCTTC. This encodes CATSRDHPGSYNEQFF.

This chain's CDR3 is CAISESATGANVLTF. In nucleotides, the CDR3 is TGTGCCATCAGTGAGTCCGCGACTGGGGCCAACGTCCTGACTTTC. J is TRBJ2-6 and V is TRBV10-3; D is undetermined. This CDR3 spans 15 amino acids. Germline V gene lookup returns CDR1 ENHRY and CDR2 SYGVKD. V was cut by 0 bases and J by 2 bases, with 5 bases left in between.

The chain links TRBV9 to TRBJ1-3; D is uncertain. Germline values: CDR1 SGDLS, CDR2 YYNGEE. This CDR3 comprises 12 residues. V was clipped by 6 bases and J by 2 bases, with 6 bases between them. The CDR3 sequence: CASKGAGNTIYF. The CDR3 bases are TGTGCCAGCAAGGGCGCTGGAAACACCATATATTTT.

Turning to this clone: The likely explanation is a read error, given a far larger clone one base away. The sample contains more than one DNA sequence encoding this CDR3. The rearrangement uses TRBV27 and TRBJ2-2; no definite D call. CDR1 is MNHEY, CDR2 SMNVEV, per germline (reference sequence). The V end was cut by 6 bases, the J end by 4 bases, with 6 bases between. The CDR3 extends over 12 amino acids. CDR3 protein: CASSPITGELFF. The DNA of the CDR3 is TGTGCCAGCAGCCCGATCACCGGGGAGCTGTTTTTT.

The chain combines TRBV28 with TRBJ2-1; no clear D gene. The CDR3 has 11 residues. Per germline, CDR1 MDHEN and CDR2 SYDVKM. The V and J ends lost 5 bases and 6 bases respectively, with 5 bases between them. CDR3 coding DNA: TGTGCCAGCAGTGCGTTCAATGAGCAGTTCTTC. It specifies CASSAFNEQFF.

V gene TRBV6-1 combines with J gene TRBJ2-7, with a weak D call TRBD2 (6 bases). CDR1 is MNHNS, CDR2 SASEGT, per germline. Trimming shortened V by 3 bases and J by 2 bases, and 11 bases separated the two germline ends. The CDR3 contains 14 residues. This chain's CDR3 is CASSETSFAYEQYF. The CDR3 nucleotides read TGTGCCAGCAGTGAGACTAGTTTCGCCTACGAGCAGTACTTC.

This rearrangement joins TRBV10-1 to TRBJ2-3; 11 nucleotides align to TRBD2. J gave up 4 bases and V 2 bases, and 2 bases lay outside the gene matches. This CDR3 has 15 residues. The germline gives CDR1 WNHNN, CDR2 SYGVQD (reference sequence). This CDR3 reads CASSEVAGGADTQYF. The CDR3 nucleotides are TGCGCCAGCAGTGAGGTAGCGGGAGGGGCAGATACGCAGTATTTT.

The chain combines TRBV18 with TRBJ1-1; the D gene is possibly TRBD1 (5 bases). Between the trimmed V and J ends, which lost 5 bases and 4 bases, there was a span of 14 bases. The CDR3 runs to 14 residues. CDR1 and CDR2 from the germline V gene are KGHSH and LQKENI. CDR3 in DNA: TGTGCCAGCTCAGCGACAGCGAGCGGCACTGAAGCTTTCTTT. Encoded protein: CASSATASGTEAFF.

This clone turned up a few times. The chain couples TRBV28 to TRBJ2-7; D may be TRBD2 (6 bases). CDR1 is MDHEN, CDR2 SYDVKM, per germline. Trimming removed 8 bases from V and 0 bases from J, with 17 bases in between. The CDR3 consists of 15 residues. Here the CDR3 DNA reads TGTGCCAGCGCTGGGGACGGGAGTAGCTCCTACGAGCAGTACTTC. Translation: CASAGDGSSSYEQYF.

This chain connects TRBV5-8 to TRBJ2-7; 7 nucleotides align to TRBD1. With V trimmed by 6 bases and J by 5 bases, 8 bases remained unmatched. Germline values: CDR1 SGHTS, CDR2 YDEGEE. The CDR3 contains 13 residues. The CDR3 spells CASTELTGHEQYF. The DNA of the CDR3 is TGTGCCAGCACCGAACTGACAGGGCACGAGCAGTACTTC.

The gene calls are TRBV4-3 and TRBJ2-3; 16 positions match TRBD2. The V segment lost 4 bases and the J segment 0 bases; nucleotides outside the gene matches: 4. Germline V CDR1 and CDR2: LGHNA, YSLEER. The CDR3 has 18 residues. This CDR3 reads CASSLGTSGRASTDTQYF. CDR3 in DNA: TGCGCCAGCAGCCTCGGGACTAGCGGGAGGGCTAGCACAGATACGCAGTATTTT.